One sample yielded the 17 T cell receptor beta chains listed below, sequenced in a study of cytomegalovirus exposure and HLA in healthy donors. Primers for the PCR totalled 60 Vbeta and 13 Jbeta. Assay used: immunoSEQ multiplex PCR; TCRdb lists only in-frame clones, some missing. Of about 59,000 clones listed, about 81% were seen once; the top ten hold 6.8%. The sequencing sample was made of PBMCs. The source is a man aged 25 to 40 in good health and CMV-seropositive.

This clone occurred once. The chain carries TRBV7-2 and TRBJ2-7, with 8 bases that match TRBD2. From germline, CDR1 is SGHTA and CDR2 FQGNSA. The V gene end was trimmed by 1 base and the J gene end by 6 bases; junction bases not matched to a gene: 8. This CDR3 spans 15 amino acids. The CDR3: CASSLGGSGAREQYF. The CDR3 DNA follows: TGTGCCAGCAGCTTAGGTGGTAGCGGGGCCCGCGAGCAGTACTTC.

The genes are TRBV5-4 and TRBJ2-3; possible D gene TRBD2, 5 bases. The length of the CDR3 is 15 residues. The germline V gene encodes CDR1 SGHNT and CDR2 YYREEE (reference sequence). Trimming took 4 bases from V and 1 from J, leaving 13 bases between them. The CDR3 region is CASSPPRAGTDTQYF. The CDR3 nucleotides are TGTGCCAGCAGCCCACCGCGGGCGGGCACAGATACGCAGTATTTT.

V gene TRBV25-1 combines with J gene TRBJ1-5, with a weak D call TRBD1 (5 bases). The CDR3 runs 14 residues. In germline, CDR1 is MGHDK, CDR2 SYGVNS. V was cut by 0 bases and J by 7 bases, with 10 bases left in between. CDR3 nucleotide sequence: TGTGCCAGCAGTGAATACAGGGTGGAGCAGCCCCAGCATTTT. Encoded protein: CASSEYRVEQPQHF.

The CDR3 nucleotides are TGCGCCAGCAGCCAAGGAAGGGCAGGGGTCGGACAGCCCCAGCATTTT. Translated: CASSQGRAGVGQPQHF. The rearrangement links TRBV4-1 to TRBJ1-5; a possible D gene is TRBD1 (6 bases). CDR3 length: 16 residues. V gave up 1 base and J gave up 7 bases, with 17 bases separating them. Germline assignment: CDR1 MGHRA and CDR2 YSYEKL.

Concerning this clone itself: Here the CDR3 omits its conserved ending phenylalanine or tryptophan, so a read error is the likely source. The J gene is TRBJ1-5, the V gene TRBV7-8, with TRBD1 identical over 7 bases. V lost 5 bases and J lost 9; bases outside the gene matches: 19. CDR3 size: 17 residues. The germline V gene encodes CDR1 SGHVS and CDR2 FQNEAQ. For the CDR3, the DNA is TGTGCCAGCAGCCCGACAGGGTATGGACCGCCCGAAGGGCCCCAGCATGTT. As protein: CASSPTGYGPPEGPQHV.

The chain has TRBV5-5 and TRBJ1-4; D is perhaps TRBD1 (5 bases). Per germline, CDR1 SGHKS and CDR2 YYEKEE (reference sequence). CDR3 length: 15 residues. Trimming took off 2 bases at V and 5 bases at J, with 13 bases between the two ends. The CDR3 reads CASSFSGGPNEKLFF. DNA for the CDR3: TGTGCCAGCAGCTTTTCCGGGGGTCCCAATGAAAAACTGTTTTTT.

The genes are TRBV5-8 and TRBJ2-1, with D perhaps TRBD2 (6 bases). The CDR3 extends over 16 amino acids. Germline CDR1 reads SGHTS; CDR2 reads YDEGEE. The V and J ends lost 4 bases and 7 bases respectively, with 21 bases between them. This chain's CDR3 is CASSVSAGAGTNEQFF. The CDR3 DNA reads TGTGCCAGCAGCGTGTCGGCGGGCGCGGGGACGAATGAGCAGTTCTTC.

The chain employs TRBV7-2 and TRBJ2-5, with D unresolved. The V end lost 4 bases, the J end lost 0 bases, and 3 bases lay between the germline ends. The CDR3 is 12 residues long. Per germline, CDR1 SGHTA and CDR2 FQGNSA. The CDR3 sequence is CASSSNQETQYF. The CDR3 region has the DNA TGTGCCAGCAGCTCAAACCAAGAGACCCAGTACTTC. Full variable domain (rest looked up from reference TRBV7-2 and TRBJ2-5): GAGVSQSPSNKVTEKGKDVELRCDPISGHTALYWYRQSLGQGLEFLIYFQGNSAPDKSGLPSDRFSAERTGGSVSTLTIQRTQQEDSAVYLCASSSNQETQYFGPGTRLLVL.

The chain carries TRBV29-1 and TRBJ1-4; D ambiguous. CDR1 and CDR2 from the germline V gene are SQVTM and ANQGSEA. V was cut by 4 bases and J by 7 bases, with 13 bases left in between. CDR3 length equals 13 residues. The CDR3, as DNA: TGCAGCGTTGGGGTTGGGCTGAGTGAAAAACTGTTTTTT. Protein product: CSVGVGLSEKLFF.

J is TRBJ1-4 and V is TRBV2; D gene unclear. The CDR3 runs 14 residues. The ends were cut back, 8 bases at V and 7 bases at J, with 17 bases in the middle. Germline CDR1 SNHLY, CDR2 FYNNEI. The CDR3 protein is CASGERQYGEKLFF. CDR3 bases: TGTGCCAGCGGAGAAAGGCAGTACGGTGAAAAACTGTTTTTT. The variable domain in full, completed from reference TRBV2 and TRBJ1-4, reads EPEVTQTPSHQVTQMGQEVILRCVPISNHLYFYWYRQILGQKVEFLVSFYNNEISEKSEIFDDQFSVERPDGSNFTLKIRSTKLEDSAMYFCASGERQYGEKLFFGSGTQLSVL.

The chain combines TRBV30 with TRBJ1-4, with D perhaps matching TRBD1 (5 bases). V lost 2 bases to trimming and J lost 10 bases, with 20 bases between them. CDR1 is GTSNPN and CDR2 is SVGIG in the germline V gene (reference sequence). This CDR3 is 15 amino acids long. DNA of the CDR3: TGTGCCTGGAGTCAGGAGGGGCAGGGAAGGGGAAAACTGTTTTTT. Amino acids: CAWSQEGQGRGKLFF.

The chain couples TRBV29-1 to TRBJ2-3, with no clear D. Germline CDR1 SQVTM, CDR2 ANQGSEA. The CDR3 loop spans 13 amino acids. The V gene lost 4 bases and the J gene lost 3 bases, with 11 bases spanning the gap. The CDR3, as DNA: TGCAGCGTTGTATTAGCTGGGACAGATACGCAGTATTTT. The encoded protein is CSVVLAGTDTQYF.

Only a few counts were recorded for this clone. This rearrangement joins TRBV7-9 to TRBJ1-5, with a tentative D call TRBD1 (5 bases). Trimming pared 2 bases from V and 4 bases from J, leaving 15 bases between. This CDR3 is 16 amino acids long. Germline CDR1 is SEHNR and CDR2 is FQNEAQ (reference sequence). DNA for the CDR3: TGTGCCAGCAGCTTATCAACGATGGCAGGGAATCAGCCCCAGCATTTT. As protein: CASSLSTMAGNQPQHF. Looking up the rest from reference TRBV7-9 and TRBJ1-5 gives the full variable domain: DTGVSQNPRHKITKRGQNVTFRCDPISEHNRLYWYRQTLGQGPEFLTYFQNEAQLEKSRLLSDRFSAERPKGSFSTLEIQRTEQGDSAMYLCASSLSTMAGNQPQHFGDGTRLSIL.

V is TRBV6-6 and J is TRBJ1-5; the D gene is possibly TRBD1 (6 bases). Trimming took 5 bases from V and 2 from J, leaving 16 bases between them. This CDR3 has 16 residues. CDR1 is MNHNY and CDR2 is SVGAGI in the germline V gene (reference sequence). CDR3 loop: CASSQGMDFGNQPQHF. DNA for the CDR3: TGTGCCAGCAGTCAGGGGATGGATTTCGGCAATCAGCCCCAGCATTTT.

The genes are TRBV16 and TRBJ1-5; maybe TRBD1 (6 bases). The CDR3 sequence is 15 residues long. The V end was cut by 0 bases, the J end by 6 bases, with 12 bases between. Per germline, CDR1 KGHSY and CDR2 FQNENV. CDR3: CASSQSRGGSQPQHF. CDR3 in DNA: TGTGCCAGCAGCCAATCGAGGGGGGGTAGTCAGCCCCAGCATTTT. The full variable domain, completed using reference TRBV16 and TRBJ1-5, is GEEVAQTPKHLVRGEGQKAKLYCAPIKGHSYVFWYQQVLKNEFKFLISFQNENVFDETGMPKERFSAKCLPNSPCSLEIQATKLEDSAVYFCASSQSRGGSQPQHFGDGTRLSIL.

The V gene is TRBV5-4, the J gene TRBJ1-1; 8 positions match TRBD1. CDR3 length: 12 residues. The germline V gene has CDR1 SGHNT and CDR2 YYREEE (reference sequence). Trimming at V came to 5 bases and at J to 3 bases, leaving 0 bases not matched to a gene. In DNA form, the CDR3 reads TGTGCCAGCAGGGGACAGGACACTGAAGCTTTCTTT. Translated, it gives CASRGQDTEAFF.

The rearrangement uses TRBV5-1 and TRBJ1-1; TRBD1 might be the D (5 bases). CDR1 is SGHRS and CDR2 is YFSETQ in the germline V gene. The CDR3 length is 14 residues. The V and J ends lost 3 bases and 4 bases respectively, with 13 bases between them. CDR3 nucleotide sequence: TGCGCCAGCAGCTCTCAGGGAACCTCCACTGAAGCTTTCTTT. It is translated as CASSSQGTSTEAFF. Full variable domain (rest looked up from reference TRBV5-1 and TRBJ1-1): KAGVTQTPRYLIKTRGQQVTLSCSPISGHRSVSWYQQTPGQGLQFLFEYFSETQRNKGNFPGRFSGRQFSNSRSEMNVSTLELGDSALYLCASSSQGTSTEAFFGQGTRLTVV.